Sequencing of this T cell receptor (beta chain) was carried out in a study of blood T cell repertoires in COVID-19. Study as a whole: Acute and convalescent COVID-19 specimens originated in the United States, Italy and Spain. PBMCs, B-cell-depleted T cells, or T cells provided the cDNA or gDNA that made up the material.

Original methodology: Quantification of nucleated cells was approximated via reference gene primer amplification. The table came from immunoSEQ multiplex PCR; TCRdb's copy has only in-frame clones and leaves some out. The V and J calls and clone size were taken over from that table, and D and trimming were inferred from the DNA. The sample has about 57,000 clones; roughly 85% are singletons. Germline CDR1 is SGHTS and CDR2 is YDEGEE. The V segment lost 3 bases and the J segment 4 bases; nucleotides outside the gene matches: 9. The CDR3 is 16 amino acids. Sample: peripheral blood. The V gene is TRBV5-8, the J gene TRBJ1-5; 8 bases map to TRBD1. This receptor was identified in a human donor in a cohort sampled during active COVID-19. This CDR3 reads CASSSVRQGINQPQHF. Here the CDR3 DNA reads TGTGCCAGCAGCTCGGTGAGACAGGGGATTAATCAGCCCCAGCATTTT.